These 6 T cell receptor beta chains originate from one sample sequenced in a study of cytomegalovirus exposure and HLA in healthy donors. Only in-frame clones appear in the TCRdb table, and some are missing; sequencing was by immunoSEQ multiplex PCR. The data show tens of thousands of clones, approximately 95% seen once. The source material was PBMCs. The receptors were sampled from a woman in her late teens or twenties in good health and CMV-seronegative.

This sequence joins TRBV7-9 and TRBJ2-1, with D tentatively TRBD2 (5 bases). The length of the CDR3 is 15 residues. Germline CDR1 is SEHNR and CDR2 is FQNEAQ (reference sequence). Trimming removed 2 bases at V and 0 bases at J, with 8 bases between. The CDR3 sequence: CASSLSGISYNEQFF. In DNA form, the CDR3 reads TGTGCCAGCAGCTTATCGGGGATCTCCTACAATGAGCAGTTCTTC.

The chain uses TRBV19 and TRBJ1-3; TRBD1 aligns across 7 bases. The CDR3 loop spans 15 amino acids. Trimming took 9 bases from V and 0 from J; bases not matched to a gene: 8. Germline V lookup: CDR1 LNHDA, CDR2 SQIVND (reference sequence). This CDR3 is CASTSTGSSGNTIYF. In DNA form, the CDR3 reads TGTGCCAGCACTTCGACAGGGAGCTCTGGAAACACCATATATTTT.

CDR3 region: CASSPQGARGYTDTQYF. Here the CDR3 DNA reads TGTGCCAGCAGCCCACAGGGGGCGAGAGGGTACACAGATACGCAGTATTTT. The V call is TRBV7-3, the J call TRBJ2-3, with 9 bases matching TRBD1. Germline loops: CDR1 SGHTA, CDR2 FQGTGA. The CDR3 has 17 amino acids. Trimming at V came to 5 bases and at J to 2 bases, leaving 11 bases not matched to a gene.

The chain joins TRBV7-9 to TRBJ2-1, with D perhaps matching TRBD2 (6 bases). Between the trimmed V and J ends, which lost 0 bases and 6 bases, there was a span of 15 bases. CDR3 length: 16 amino acids. Germline CDR1 reads SEHNR; CDR2 reads FQNEAQ (reference sequence). The CDR3 region is CASSLALGLSGNEQFF. CDR3 in DNA: TGTGCCAGCAGCTTAGCGTTGGGACTCTCTGGCAATGAGCAGTTCTTC.

The chain links TRBV6-5 to TRBJ2-7; tentative D call: TRBD1 (6 bases). Germline loops: CDR1 MNHEY, CDR2 SVGAGI. This CDR3 is 13 amino acids long. V lost 5 bases and J 5 bases, leaving 13 bases between the germline ends. DNA for the CDR3: TGTGCCAGCAGTCCACAGGGTCCCCACGAGCAGTACTTC. Translation gives CASSPQGPHEQYF.

The gene calls are TRBV27 and TRBJ2-1; the D is unclear. The CDR3 spans 17 residues. Trimming took off 2 bases at V and 0 bases at J, with 14 bases between the two ends. Germline CDR1 and CDR2: MNHEY and SMNVEV (reference sequence). CDR3 sequence (DNA): TGTGCCAGCAGTTTAAGCCGGAAGAGGATCTCCTACAATGAGCAGTTCTTC. Translation: CASSLSRKRISYNEQFF.